Sequencing of this TCR beta chain was carried out in a study of beta chain features in type 1 diabetes. Study in general: Summed over all samples, the examined sorted cells came to about 110 million.

Expressed TCRB transcripts were sequenced because the entire RNA isolate underwent reverse transcription. Assay: immunoSEQ multiplex PCR; the TCRdb copy retains only in-frame clones and omits some. This sample has fewer than 400,000 clones; around 8.5% occur once, and the top ten carry 0.95% to 1.1%. The CDR3 extends over 16 amino acids. In germline, CDR1 is SGHTA, CDR2 FQGNSA. The V gene lost 0 bases and the J gene lost 8 bases, with 14 bases spanning the gap. This clone has only a few counts. No antigen is known for it. Study observations and caveats: Overrepresentation of cells with high TCR expression could result from cDNA sequencing. It was among patients, rather than healthy donors, that naive, central memory and Treg TCRB repertoires appeared more similar. Shortening that was moderate but significant affected the TCRB CDR3s of Type 1 diabetes patients in all four CD4+ subsets.

The receptor was derived from a man aged 25-40 years with type 1 diabetes. J is TRBJ1-6 and V is TRBV7-2; D is ambiguous. The sequenced material came from central memory CD4+ T cells from blood. Written as DNA, the CDR3 is TGTGCCAGCAGCTTAGCCGGGAGGTACGCGTATTCACCCCTCCACTTT. It specifies CASSLAGRYAYSPLHF.